The 21 T cell receptor beta chains reported below all come from one sample, sequenced in a study of blood T cells in healthy people across ages. Next came a second PCR, run for about 7 to 12 cycles, which used a sample-barcoded 5' primer along with a J-beta primer mix. TCRdb fed the 5' RACE reads into MiXCR, producing one record per CDR3 protein. The data hold 580,000 or so distinct CDR3 sequences, with around half observed a single time. Sequencing input: blood. These receptors came from a man of 80 years or more in good health.

The rearrangement joins TRBV29-1 to TRBJ2-3; TRBD1 aligns across 8 bases. Per the germline V gene, CDR1 is SQVTM and CDR2 is ANQGSEA. This CDR3 contains 15 residues. The CDR3 DNA sequence: TGCGGCGCTACCTCCGGGACAGGAATCACAGATACGCAGTATTTT. Translation gives CGATSGTGITDTQYF.

The V gene is TRBV14, the J gene TRBJ2-1; no reliable D call. This CDR3 comprises 18 residues. V was clipped by 4 bases and J by 2 bases, with 21 bases between them. The V gene's germline CDR1 is SGHDN and CDR2 FVKESK. CDR3 protein: CASSPTRNWAHTYNEQFF. CDR3 DNA sequence: TGTGCCAGCAGCCCGACAAGGAATTGGGCCCACACCTACAATGAGCAGTTCTTC. Using reference TRBV14 and TRBJ2-1 for the parts outside the CDR3, the full variable domain is EAGVTQFPSHSVIEKGQTVTLRCDPISGHDNLYWYRRVMGKEIKFLLHFVKESKQDESGMPNNRFLAERTGGTYSTLKVQPAELEDSGVYFCASSPTRNWAHTYNEQFFGPGTRLTVL.

This clonotype was recorded a few times. This chain joins TRBV4-3 and TRBJ2-1, with no clear D. V lost 0 bases to trimming and J lost 4 bases, with 7 bases between them. Germline V gene data show CDR1 as LGHNA and CDR2 as YSLEER. CDR3 length equals 14 residues. DNA of the CDR3: TGCGCCAGCAGCCAAGATTGGAATTACAATGAGCAGTTCTTC. Translation: CASSQDWNYNEQFF.

This clonotype was recorded a few times. This sequence joins TRBV7-9 and TRBJ2-5; D call uncertain. This CDR3 contains 15 residues. Trimming took off 1 base at V and 5 bases at J, with 14 bases between the two ends. Germline loops: CDR1 SEHNR, CDR2 FQNEAQ (reference sequence). The CDR3 sequence is CASSLEDLRKETQYF. CDR3 in DNA: TGTGCCAGCAGCTTAGAGGACCTGAGGAAGGAGACCCAGTACTTC.

This clonotype was counted ten times or more. This CDR3 reads CASSLQSGTGMSEQYF. CDR3 nucleotide sequence: TGTGCCAGCAGCTTACAATCCGGGACAGGGATGTCCGAGCAGTACTTC. The chain uses TRBV7-9 and TRBJ2-7; 9 bases line up with TRBD1. V shed 2 bases, J shed 6 bases, and the junction held 11 bases outside the gene matches. The CDR3 runs 16 residues. CDR1 is SEHNR, CDR2 FQNEAQ, per germline (reference sequence).

V usage is TRBV11-1 and J usage is TRBJ2-1; maybe TRBD2 (6 bases). Germline CDR1 reads SGHAT; CDR2 reads FQDESV (reference sequence). This CDR3 has 16 amino acids. V lost 5 bases to trimming and J lost 2 bases, with 16 bases between them. CDR3 sequence: CASSPDDSGPYNEQFF. The CDR3 DNA reads TGTGCCAGCAGCCCGGATGATAGCGGACCCTACAATGAGCAGTTCTTC.

There are many counts of this clonotype. V and J are TRBV6-5 and TRBJ2-7; weak D call: TRBD2 (6 bases). With 3 bases removed from V and 4 bases from J, the gap between germline ends came to 13 bases. CDR1 and CDR2 (germline): MNHEY, SVGAGI. The CDR3 consists of 14 residues. CDR3 region: CASSYISGQYEQYF. CDR3 DNA sequence: TGTGCCAGCAGTTATATTAGCGGACAATACGAGCAGTACTTC.

This clonotype was seen ten or more times. This sequence joins TRBV7-2 and TRBJ2-1; 9 nucleotides line up with TRBD1. Germline V gene lookup returns CDR1 SGHTA and CDR2 FQGNSA. The V gene end was trimmed by 4 bases and the J gene end by 4 bases; junction bases not matched to a gene: 5. The CDR3 extends over 15 amino acids. The CDR3 loop reads CASSSGQGRYNEQFF. CDR3 bases: TGTGCCAGCAGCTCCGGACAGGGGCGATACAATGAGCAGTTCTTC.

The gene calls are TRBV20-1 and TRBJ2-2; D may be TRBD2 (6 bases). Germline loops: CDR1 DFQATT, CDR2 SNEGSKA (reference sequence). V lost 4 bases and J 4 bases, leaving 13 bases between the germline ends. The CDR3 is 14 residues long. This CDR3 is CSAIPGTPTGELFF. In DNA form, the CDR3 reads TGCAGTGCTATCCCCGGGACTCCCACCGGGGAGCTGTTTTTT.

Only a few counts were recorded for this clonotype. The J gene is TRBJ2-5, the V gene TRBV20-1; a weak D match, TRBD1 (5 bases). The closer fit of TRBJ2-7 to the DNA end suggests the J call may be wrong. The CDR3 contains 12 residues. Germline assignment: CDR1 DFQATT and CDR2 SNEGSKA (reference sequence). The CDR3 coding sequence is TGCAGTGCTAGCCAGACAGCTTACGAGCAGTACTTC. This sequence encodes CSASQTAYEQYF.

As to this clonotype: An end of the junction does not agree with germline; a read error may underlie this. V is TRBV20-1 and J is TRBJ1-6; 7 bases are shared with TRBD1. The CDR3 has 15 residues. The germline CDR1 and CDR2 sequences are DFQATT and SNEGSKA (reference sequence). CDR3 DNA sequence: TGCAGTGCTAGAGGACAGGGAACCTATAATTCACCCCCCCACTTT. Residues: CSARGQGTYNSPPHF.

This clonotype was seen more than once but under ten times. This chain joins TRBV29-1 and TRBJ2-1, with D perhaps TRBD2 (5 bases). Trimming took 5 bases from V and 3 from J, leaving 17 bases between them. The CDR3 spans 15 residues. The germline gives CDR1 SQVTM, CDR2 ANQGSEA. CDR3 protein: CSVTGLSAVYNEQFF. In DNA, the CDR3 is TGCAGCGTTACCGGACTCTCTGCCGTCTACAATGAGCAGTTCTTC.

The J gene is TRBJ2-1, the V gene TRBV3-1; D is ambiguous. In germline, CDR1 is LGHDT, CDR2 YNNKEL (reference sequence). CDR3 length: 14 amino acids. The V gene lost 0 bases and the J gene lost 0 bases, with 3 bases spanning the gap. The CDR3 DNA sequence: TGTGCCAGCAGCCAAGATTTCTCCTACAATGAGCAGTTCTTC. This translates into CASSQDFSYNEQFF.

V gene TRBV6-6 combines with J gene TRBJ1-2; D perhaps matches TRBD1 (5 bases). The CDR3 consists of 15 residues. Trimming took off 2 bases at V and 4 bases at J, with 14 bases between the two ends. Germline-derived CDR1 and CDR2 are MNHNY and SVGAGI (reference sequence). The CDR3 region is CASSYGAEGTYGYTF. The CDR3 DNA sequence: TGTGCCAGCAGTTACGGGGCAGAGGGCACCTATGGCTACACCTTC.

This clonotype was seen repeatedly, ten times or more. The chain carries TRBV28 and TRBJ1-1, with 7 bases aligning to TRBD1. V gave up 4 bases and J gave up 2 bases; unmatched junction bases: 10. Germline loops: CDR1 MDHEN, CDR2 SYDVKM. The CDR3 runs 16 residues. In nucleotides, the CDR3 is TGTGCCAGCAGTTCGTCAGACAGGGCTCTCAACACTGAAGCTTTCTTT. Protein: CASSSSDRALNTEAFF.

The chain joins TRBV4-3 to TRBJ2-7; D possibly corresponds to TRBD1 (5 bases). CDR1 and CDR2 from the germline V gene are LGHNA and YSLEER. Trimming shortened V by 0 bases and J by 6 bases, and 12 bases separated the two germline ends. The CDR3 covers 14 residues. CDR3 loop: CASSQEVLGREQYF. CDR3 bases: TGCGCCAGCAGCCAAGAAGTTCTGGGGCGCGAGCAGTACTTC.

This clonotype was seen only a few times. This chain's CDR3 is CASSKGTGPSNQPQHF. CDR3 coding DNA: TGTGCCAGCAGTAAAGGGACAGGGCCGAGCAATCAGCCCCAGCATTTT. The rearrangement joins TRBV12-3 or TRBV12-4 to TRBJ1-5; TRBD1 aligns across 9 bases. The CDR3 is 16 residues long. J was trimmed by 1 base and V by 5 bases; bases with no gene match: 6.

The chain has TRBV7-6 and TRBJ2-1; perhaps TRBD1 as D (7 bases). Germline lookup yields CDR1 SGHVS and CDR2 FNYEAQ. CDR3 length: 15 residues. Between the trimmed V and J ends, which lost 1 base and 5 bases, there was a span of 12 bases. This CDR3 is CASSLGQGGNNEQFF. The CDR3 DNA reads as TGTGCCAGCAGCTTAGGGCAGGGGGGAAACAATGAGCAGTTCTTC. The variable domain in full, with the rest retrieved from reference TRBV7-6 and TRBJ2-1, is GAGVSQSPRYKVTKRGQDVALRCDPISGHVSLYWYRQALGQGPEFLTYFNYEAQQDKSGLPNDRFSAERPEGSISTLTIQRTEQRDSAMYRCASSLGQGGNNEQFFGPGTRLTVL.

This rearrangement joins TRBV7-3 to TRBJ1-2; D ambiguous. Trimming took off 0 bases at V and 10 bases at J, with 12 bases between the two ends. This CDR3 spans 13 amino acids. CDR1 and CDR2 (germline): SGHTA, FQGTGA. CDR3 in DNA: TGTGCCAGCAGCTTAACTGGGAATGGTGACTACACCTTC. Amino acid sequence: CASSLTGNGDYTF.

As DNA, the CDR3 is TGTGCCAGCAGCTTCGGGGCGCGAGGGGAGACCCAGTACTTC. The encoded protein is CASSFGARGETQYF. V is TRBV7-9 and J is TRBJ2-5; D tentatively reads TRBD1 or TRBD2 (5 bases each). The CDR3 extends over 14 amino acids. The germline V and J ends were trimmed by 3 bases and 5 bases, with 13 bases remaining between them. Germline V gives CDR1 SEHNR, CDR2 FQNEAQ (reference sequence).

This clonotype was counted a few times. The rearrangement joins TRBV4-1 to TRBJ1-1; D remains ambiguous. Trimming took 2 bases from V and 5 from J, leaving 18 bases between them. The germline gives CDR1 MGHRA, CDR2 YSYEKL. This CDR3 is 16 amino acids long. The CDR3 is CASSQLVSLVLTEAFF. CDR3 DNA: TGCGCCAGCAGCCAACTCGTCTCATTGGTCTTGACTGAAGCTTTCTTT.